This T cell receptor beta chain is from a study of blood T cell repertoires in COVID-19. Study-wide context: Sites in the United States, Italy and Spain provided acute and convalescent COVID-19 samples.

In the original analysis: Reference gene primer amplification gave nucleated cell count estimates. Using immunoSEQ multiplex PCR, the repertoire was profiled, and TCRdb retains in-frame clones only, with some absent. D and trimming come from the DNA, and the V and J calls and clone size come from that table. The sample carries 20,000 to 30,000 clones, approximately 90% recorded once. CDR3 length: 14 residues. V dropped 0 bases and J dropped 5 bases, with 6 bases sitting between them. CDR1 is SGHRS, CDR2 YFSETQ, per germline. The TCR comes from a human donor in a cohort sampled during active COVID-19. The sequenced sample consisted of peripheral blood. V gene TRBV5-1 combines with J gene TRBJ1-6; no clear D gene. For the CDR3, the DNA is TGCGCCAGCAGCTTGGGCCAGAATAATTCACCCCTCCACTTT. This codes for CASSLGQNNSPLHF.